The rows below give T cell receptor beta chains drawn from one sample of a study of CD8 T cells in ankylosing spondylitis. TCRdb called the 5' RACE reads again in MiXCR, with one record for every CDR3 protein. The sample includes 350,000 or so distinct CDR3 sequences, around 15% of them seen just once. The sequenced material came from blood, either unsorted or a sorted T cell fraction (not recorded which). These receptor sequences come from a male donor with ankylosing spondylitis or in good health (not recorded which). The CDR3 runs from the conserved cysteine through the conserved F or W. A D gene is named only where the DNA matches it firmly. Rows give clone size only sometimes, using once, few, many, or a class for an expanded clone.

CDR3: CANRDRGGNEQYF
DNA: TGTGCCAACCGGGACAGGGGGGGCAACGAGCAGTACTTC
J: TRBJ2-7
size: -
V: TRBV9
D: TRBD1

CDR3: CASSPRWRGGGYTF
DNA: TGTGCCAGCAGTCCCAGGTGGAGGGGGGGGGGCTACACCTTC
J: TRBJ1-2
size: few
V: TRBV12-3/TRBV12-4
D: -

CDR3: CSVEGGKAYNEQFF
DNA: TGCAGCGTTGAAGGCGGGAAGGCCTACAATGAGCAGTTCTTC
J: TRBJ2-1
size: few
V: TRBV29-1
D: -

CDR3: CASRAGLATGELFF
DNA: TGTGCCAGCAGGGCCGGGCTAGCCACTGGGGAGCTGTTTTTT
J: TRBJ2-2
size: -
V: TRBV12-3/TRBV12-4
D: -

CDR3: CASSLHSGQGSEAFF
DNA: TGCGCCAGCAGCCTCCATTCTGGGCAGGGGTCTGAAGCTTTCTTT
J: TRBJ1-1
size: -
V: TRBV4-1
D: -

CDR3: CASSTTFSGNTIYF
DNA: TGTGCCAGCTCAACGACGTTCTCTGGAAACACCATATATTTT
J: TRBJ1-3
size: many
V: TRBV6-1
D: -

CDR3: CASSPMGDTEAFF
DNA: TGTGCCAGCAGTCCTATGGGAGACACTGAAGCTTTCTTT
J: TRBJ1-1
size: few
V: TRBV6-1
D: -

CDR3: CASSNPGLAGHEQFF
DNA: TGCGCCAGCAGCAATCCGGGACTAGCTGGGCATGAGCAGTTCTTC
J: TRBJ2-1
size: -
V: TRBV5-1
D: TRBD2

CDR3: CASSLVPGSATEAFF
DNA: TGCGCCAGCAGCTTGGTCCCAGGTTCGGCCACTGAAGCTTTCTTT
J: TRBJ1-1
size: few
V: TRBV5-1
D: -

CDR3: CASSKGLVETQYF
DNA: TGCGCCAGCAGTAAAGGGTTAGTGGAGACCCAGTACTTC
J: TRBJ2-5
size: few
V: TRBV10-2
D: -

CDR3: CASSSQGGDTEAFF
DNA: TGTGCCAGCTCGTCACAGGGGGGGGACACTGAAGCTTTCTTT
J: TRBJ1-1
size: -
V: TRBV18
D: TRBD1

CDR3: CASSLAGVTSTDTQYF
DNA: TGTGCCAGCAGCTTGGCCGGTGTTACTAGCACAGATACGCAGTATTTT
J: TRBJ2-3
size: few
V: TRBV5-6
D: -

CDR3: CASSGWMNTEAFF
DNA: TGTGCCAGCAGTGGCTGGATGAACACTGAAGCTTTCTTT
J: TRBJ1-1
size: few
V: TRBV12-3/TRBV12-4
D: -

CDR3: CASSPELINQPQHF
DNA: TGTGCCAGCAGTCCGGAATTAATCAATCAGCCCCAGCATTTT
J: TRBJ1-5
size: few
V: TRBV6-1
D: -

CDR3: CASNLAGAPRGDTQYF
DNA: TGTGCCAGCAACCTAGCGGGGGCACCCCGAGGAGATACGCAGTATTTT
J: TRBJ2-3
size: few
V: TRBV11-2
D: TRBD2

CDR3: CASSRQGRTDTQYF
DNA: TGTGCCAGCAGTCGACAGGGGAGGACAGATACGCAGTATTTT
J: TRBJ2-3
size: -
V: TRBV12-3/TRBV12-4
D: TRBD1

CDR3: CASSQTSGSAYEQYF
DNA: TGTGCCAGCAGCCAAACTAGCGGGAGCGCCTACGAGCAGTACTTC
J: TRBJ2-7
size: few
V: TRBV3-1
D: TRBD2

CDR3: CSYGTGTDYGYTF
DNA: TGCAGCTATGGGACAGGGACGGACTATGGCTACACCTTC
J: TRBJ1-2
size: -
V: TRBV29-1
D: TRBD1

CDR3: CASSNSGRTDTQYF
DNA: TGCGCCAGCAGCAATAGCGGCCGCACAGATACGCAGTATTTT
J: TRBJ2-3
size: -
V: TRBV5-1
D: -

CDR3: CASSQGGFEAFF
DNA: TGTGCCAGCAGTCAGGGGGGGTTTGAAGCTTTCTTT
J: TRBJ1-1
size: few
V: TRBV2
D: TRBD1

CDR3: CATRHPGGQWVGDTQYF
DNA: TGTGCCACCCGTCACCCGGGGGGGCAGTGGGTCGGAGATACGCAGTATTTT
J: TRBJ2-3
size: -
V: TRBV10-3
D: TRBD2

CDR3: CASSFQGSDIYGYTF
DNA: TGTGCCAGCAGCTTTCAGGGTTCCGATATTTATGGCTACACCTTC
J: TRBJ1-2
size: -
V: TRBV5-5
D: -

CDR3: CATSRETSGREQFF
DNA: TGTGCCACCAGCAGAGAAACTAGCGGGAGAGAGCAGTTCTTC
J: TRBJ2-1
size: few
V: TRBV15
D: TRBD2

CDR3: CASSLRDPSYEQYF
DNA: TGTGCCAGCAGCCTCAGGGACCCCTCCTACGAGCAGTACTTC
J: TRBJ2-7
size: few
V: TRBV7-2
D: -

CDR3: CASSPDRGLGEQYF
DNA: TGTGCCAGCTCACCGGACAGGGGATTGGGGGAGCAGTACTTC
J: TRBJ2-7
size: -
V: TRBV18
D: TRBD1

CDR3: CSVSTFYQAFF
DNA: TGCAGCGTTTCCACGTTTTACCAAGCTTTCTTT
J: TRBJ1-1
size: few
V: TRBV29-1
D: -

CDR3: CSARSIGVMNTEAFF
DNA: TGCAGTGCTAGATCGATCGGGGTTATGAACACTGAAGCTTTCTTT
J: TRBJ1-1
size: few
V: TRBV20-1
D: -

CDR3: CASSWGLDFKYNEQFF
DNA: TGCGCCAGCAGCTGGGGACTAGACTTCAAATACAATGAGCAGTTCTTC
J: TRBJ2-1
size: many
V: TRBV5-1
D: TRBD2

CDR3: CASSPSVLAGTEQFF
DNA: TGTGCCAGCAGCCCCAGCGTGCTAGCGGGTACTGAGCAGTTCTTC
J: TRBJ2-1
size: few
V: TRBV3-1
D: TRBD2

CDR3: CASSATGDSREQYF
DNA: TGTGCCAGCAGCGCGACAGGGGATAGCCGCGAGCAGTACTTC
J: TRBJ2-7
size: many
V: TRBV9
D: TRBD1

CDR3: CASSQGGRANTDTQYF
DNA: TGTGCCAGCAGCCAAGGAGGGAGGGCCAACACAGATACGCAGTATTTT
J: TRBJ2-3
size: -
V: TRBV3-1
D: TRBD2

CDR3: CSVVGQGYYGYTF
DNA: TGCAGCGTTGTAGGACAGGGGTACTATGGCTACACCTTC
J: TRBJ1-2
size: -
V: TRBV29-1
D: TRBD1

CDR3: CASSLYLGPNTEAFF
DNA: TGTGCCAGCAGTTTATACCTGGGGCCGAACACTGAAGCTTTCTTT
J: TRBJ1-1
size: few
V: TRBV27
D: -

CDR3: CASSLATGGQETQYF
DNA: TGTGCCAGCAGTTTAGCGACAGGGGGCCAGGAGACCCAGTACTTC
J: TRBJ2-5
size: many
V: TRBV12-3/TRBV12-4
D: TRBD1

CDR3: CASSQELAGNEQFF
DNA: TGTGCCAGCAGCCAAGAACTGGCGGGCAATGAGCAGTTCTTC
J: TRBJ2-1
size: many
V: TRBV4-2
D: -

CDR3: CASRAVGSYNEQFF
DNA: TGCGCCAGCCGGGCAGTGGGGTCCTACAATGAGCAGTTCTTC
J: TRBJ2-1
size: -
V: TRBV4-1
D: -

CDR3: CARILAGATFKFF
DNA: TGCGCCAGAATACTAGCGGGGGCCACTTTTAAGTTCTTC
J: TRBJ2-1
size: many
V: TRBV5-1
D: TRBD2

CDR3: CASSYGPKSTEAFF
DNA: TGCGCCAGCAGCTACGGACCCAAGAGCACTGAAGCTTTCTTT
J: TRBJ1-1
size: -
V: TRBV5-1
D: -

CDR3: CAIKGLAGDEQYF
DNA: TGTGCCATCAAGGGACTAGCGGGAGACGAGCAGTACTTC
J: TRBJ2-7
size: -
V: TRBV10-3
D: TRBD2

CDR3: CASSQESLGLIRGGSSYEQYF
DNA: TGCGCCAGCAGCCAAGAAAGCCTCGGCCTAATTAGGGGGGGGAGCTCCTACGAGCAGTACTTC
J: TRBJ2-7
size: few
V: TRBV4-1
D: -

CDR3: CSALVGWGTEAFF
DNA: TGCAGTGCCTTAGTTGGTTGGGGGACTGAAGCTTTCTTT
J: TRBJ1-1
size: few
V: TRBV20-1
D: -

CDR3: CSSSGTGIYNEQFF
DNA: TGCAGCAGCTCCGGGACAGGGATCTACAATGAGCAGTTCTTC
J: TRBJ2-1
size: -
V: TRBV29-1
D: TRBD1

CDR3: CASSLDGSGPSYNEQFF
DNA: TGCGCCAGCAGCTTGGATGGTAGCGGACCCTCCTACAATGAGCAGTTCTTC
J: TRBJ2-1
size: -
V: TRBV5-1
D: -

CDR3: CASSLDLSGGETQYF
DNA: TGTGCCAGCAGCTTAGATCTGAGTGGGGGAGAGACCCAGTACTTC
J: TRBJ2-5
size: -
V: TRBV7-9
D: -

CDR3: CASSTLDRQNTEAFF
DNA: TGTGCCAGCAGCACCTTAGACAGACAGAACACTGAAGCTTTCTTT
J: TRBJ1-1
size: few
V: TRBV14
D: -

CDR3: CASSVVQGGEQYF
DNA: TGTGCCAGCAGCGTAGTACAGGGGGGCGAGCAGTACTTC
J: TRBJ2-7
size: -
V: TRBV9
D: TRBD1

CDR3: CASGSTSTGGYYEQYF
DNA: TGTGCTAGTGGTTCCACCTCTACCGGGGGATACTACGAGCAGTACTTC
J: TRBJ2-7
size: few
V: TRBV12-5
D: -

CDR3: CASSRPIGTSGRGETQYF
DNA: TGCGCCAGCAGCCGCCCAATAGGGACTAGCGGGAGAGGAGAGACCCAGTACTTC
J: TRBJ2-5
size: -
V: TRBV4-1
D: TRBD2

CDR3: CASSISRPGLGYTF
DNA: TGTGCCAGTAGTATAAGCAGACCCGGCCTTGGCTACACCTTC
J: TRBJ1-2
size: few
V: TRBV19
D: -

CDR3: CSASGAADGYTF
DNA: TGCAGTGCTAGCGGGGCAGCGGATGGCTACACCTTC
J: TRBJ1-2
size: -
V: TRBV20-1
D: -

CDR3: CASSLEPSGVDEQFF
DNA: TGCGCCAGCAGCTTGGAGCCTAGCGGGGTGGATGAGCAGTTCTTC
J: TRBJ2-1
size: -
V: TRBV5-1
D: TRBD2

CDR3: CASSALQGAGDTQYF
DNA: TGTGCCAGCAGCGCACTACAGGGGGCCGGAGATACGCAGTATTTT
J: TRBJ2-3
size: few
V: TRBV9
D: TRBD1

CDR3: CASSFSGGVNEQFF
DNA: TGTGCCAGCAGCTTTAGCGGGGGGGTCAATGAGCAGTTCTTC
J: TRBJ2-1
size: -
V: TRBV7-2
D: TRBD2

CDR3: CSARDGTSGAFF
DNA: TGCAGTGCTAGAGATGGGACATCGGGGGCTTTCTTT
J: TRBJ1-1
size: -
V: TRBV20-1
D: -

CDR3: CASSQPAGGPINEQFF
DNA: TGTGCCAGCAGCCAGCCAGCGGGAGGGCCCATTAATGAGCAGTTCTTC
J: TRBJ2-1
size: -
V: TRBV3-1
D: TRBD2

CDR3: CATSSGTDVRSYEQYF
DNA: TGTGCCACCAGTTCCGGGACGGACGTGCGATCCTACGAGCAGTACTTC
J: TRBJ2-7
size: few
V: TRBV15
D: -

CDR3: CASSLQQGDEQYF
DNA: TGCGCCAGCAGCCTCCAGCAAGGCGACGAGCAGTACTTC
J: TRBJ2-7
size: -
V: TRBV5-1
D: -

CDR3: CASSPPGLAGGRTGELFF
DNA: TGTGCCAGCAGTCCCCCGGGACTAGCGGGGGGGAGGACCGGGGAGCTGTTTTTT
J: TRBJ2-2
size: few
V: TRBV12-3/TRBV12-4
D: TRBD2

CDR3: CASSSSGDSYNEQFF
DNA: TGCGCCAGCAGCTCTAGCGGGGACTCCTACAATGAGCAGTTCTTC
J: TRBJ2-1
size: -
V: TRBV5-1
D: TRBD2

CDR3: CASSLAAGEPYGQYF
DNA: TGCGCCAGCAGCTTGGCGGCAGGTGAACCTTACGGGCAGTACTTC
J: TRBJ2-7
size: -
V: TRBV5-1
D: -